The text below deals with one T cell receptor beta chain. Primers used in a second PCR of roughly 6 to 11 cycles were a sample-barcoded 5' primer and a J-beta primer mix. TCRdb ran MiXCR on the 5' RACE reads and lists one entry per CDR3 protein. The sample lists about 970,000 distinct CDR3 sequences; approximately 50% were seen once. Per sample, extraction of total RNA gave at least 5 micrograms in every case. Trimming pared 4 bases from V and 0 bases from J, leaving 14 bases between. CDR1 and CDR2 (germline): SGHRS, YFSETQ. The CDR3 has 16 amino acids. These data belong to a study of blood T cells in healthy people across ages.

This chain joins TRBV5-1 and TRBJ2-1; unclear D gene. This receptor was taken from a woman aged 60-70 years in good health. What was sequenced was blood. The CDR3 nucleotides are TGCGCCAGCAGCCATTCGGGCAGAATCTCCTACAATGAGCAGTTCTTC. Protein: CASSHSGRISYNEQFF.